Given below is one T cell receptor (beta chain) in context. Its antigen is as yet unknown. CDR3 length: 13 amino acids. Germline V gene data show CDR1 as SNHLY and CDR2 as FYNNEI. This sample is part of a study of T cells expressing NK-cell markers. Overall study context: HCMV serostatus: most of the eight sequenced donors positive, one negative.

UMIs accompanied the 5'RACE template switching by which TCR beta cDNA was made. Using the 5' RACE reads, TCRdb records one entry per CDR3 protein without DNA. The sample has some 440,000 distinct CDR3 sequences. Notes on the study in general: Six of the donors carried dominant NKG2C+ clonotypes that took up 1.0-7.0% of their CD8+ T cells. Several donors likewise had their CD3+CD56-NKG2C+ fraction led by these clonotypes.

This sequence was found in a woman aged 50 to 65 in good health. The sequenced material came from blood T cells: a sorted CD56 or NKG2C T cell subset, CD4+ or CD8+ T cells, or bulk PBMC T cells (not recorded which). The rearrangement links TRBV2 to TRBJ1-5; TCRdb's D gene call, TRBD1, goes unchecked for lack of DNA. This chain's CDR3 is CASRTGTDQPQHF.